This is a list of T cell receptor beta chains from one sample in a study of brain metastases from non-small cell lung cancer. Measured with immunoSEQ multiplex PCR; TCRdb has only the in-frame clones, and not every one. The sample lists about 4,400 clones, around four fifths occurring once. The sample consisted of tumor-adjacent normal tissue. The receptors stem from a donor over 35 with non-small cell lung cancer. Each CDR3 is given with its conserved first and last residue. The D gene is left open where the match is weak. A row's size may be missing; if present it is once, few, many or a size class.

TRBV5-1	TRBD1	-	TRBJ2-5	TGCGCCAGCAGCGCGGGACAGGGGGCGGCGGGAGAGACCCAGTACTTC	CASSAGQGAAGETQYF
TRBV28	TRBD1	-	TRBJ1-5	TGTGCCAGCAGTGCCCCGAGAACAGGGGTCCATCACAATCAGCCCCAGCATTTT	CASSAPRTGVHHNQPQHF
TRBV19	-	-	TRBJ2-7	TGTGCCAGTAGTAGATACGGGCAAAGCTCCTACGAGCAGTACTTC	CASSRYGQSSYEQYF
TRBV24-1	-	-	TRBJ2-1	TGTGCCACCGAGTCCAATGAGCAGTTCTTC	CATESNEQFF
TRBV10-3	-	-	TRBJ2-1	TGTGCCATCTCTGAGCGGAAGAATGAGCAGTTCTTC	CAISERKNEQFF
TRBV6-5	-	few	TRBJ1-2	TGTGCCAGCATGCCCCCCCCGGGAGGCTACACCTTC	CASMPPPGGYTF
TRBV9	-	-	TRBJ1-2	TGTGCCAGCAGCGTAGGGGAGGGGACTCGGGGCTACACCTTC	CASSVGEGTRGYTF
TRBV6-6	-	-	TRBJ1-1	TGTGCCAGCGGGATCGGGGGGAACACTGAAGCTTTCTTT	CASGIGGNTEAFF
TRBV10-2	TRBD2	-	TRBJ2-1	TGCGCCAGCAGTGAGCGGACTAGCGGGTTCGTTAACTCCTACAATGAGCAGTTCTTC	CASSERTSGFVNSYNEQFF
TRBV24-1	-	-	TRBJ2-2	TGTGCCACCAGTGAGAAAAACGTTGGCGGGGAGCTGTTTTTT	CATSEKNVGGELFF
TRBV27	-	once	TRBJ2-7	TGTGCCAGCACCAGTAGTCGGGGGTACGAGCAGTACTTC	CASTSSRGYEQYF
TRBV6-5	-	-	TRBJ1-1	TGTGCCAGCAGTTACTCGCGGTCTGACAGTAACACTGAAGCTTTCTTT	CASSYSRSDSNTEAFF
TRBV4-1	TRBD2	-	TRBJ2-1	TGCGCCAGCAGTGGAGCGGGAGGGCCGAATGAGCAGTTCTTC	CASSGAGGPNEQFF
TRBV27	-	-	TRBJ2-1	TGTGCCAGTTTCAGCGGAGGAGCCTACAATGAGCAGTTCTTC	CASFSGGAYNEQFF
TRBV5-1	TRBD2	-	TRBJ2-7	TGCGCCAGCAGCTTCGGACTAGCGGGCAATTACGAGCAGTACTTC	CASSFGLAGNYEQYF
TRBV2	-	-	TRBJ2-7	TGTGCCAGCAGCCTCGGGCAGGACGAGCAGTACTTC	CASSLGQDEQYF
TRBV12-3/TRBV12-4	-	-	TRBJ2-5	TGTGCCAGCAGTTTTATTCAAGGAGAGACCCAGTACTTC	CASSFIQGETQYF
TRBV6-5	-	-	TRBJ2-3	TGTGCCAGCAGGCCCCAGGTCCATACGCAGTATTTT	CASRPQVHTQYF
TRBV29-1	TRBD1	-	TRBJ1-2	TGCATCAGTTATGGTGTGTCAGGGTGGGACAGTAACTATGGCTACACCTTC	CISYGVSGWDSNYGYTF
TRBV13	-	once	TRBJ1-1	TGTGCCAGCAGCTTAGGCCCCGCAGGGGAAGCTTTCTTT	CASSLGPAGEAFF
TRBV6-5	TRBD1	-	TRBJ2-5	TGTGCCAGCAGTTTAACAGGGGGCCTTCAAGAGACCCAGTACTTC	CASSLTGGLQETQYF
TRBV28	-	-	TRBJ2-7	TGTGCCAGCACCCTGAGGGGATCCTCCTACGAGCAGTACTTC	CASTLRGSSYEQYF
TRBV28	-	-	TRBJ2-1	TGTGCCAGCAGTTTTGCCACCTACAATGAGCAGTTCTTC	CASSFATYNEQFF
TRBV19	TRBD1	once	TRBJ2-7	TGTGCCAGTAGTATTAGTGGGACAGGGGCGACTCGGCAGTACTTC	CASSISGTGATRQYF
TRBV5-1	-	-	TRBJ1-1	TGCGCCAGCAGCTTGGGTCATGAAGCTTTCTTT	CASSLGHEAFF
TRBV5-6	TRBD1	-	TRBJ1-5	TGTGCCAGCAGCACCCAGACAGGGGGCTCTGGCAATCAGCCCCAGCATTTT	CASSTQTGGSGNQPQHF
TRBV6-4	-	few	TRBJ2-1	TGTGCCAGCAGTGACAGGGTTGGAAGCAATGAGCAGTTCTTC	CASSDRVGSNEQFF
TRBV2	TRBD2	-	TRBJ2-4	TGTGCCAGCAGTGAGTCTAGCGGGAGGAGGTACATTCAGTACTTC	CASSESSGRRYIQYF
TRBV5-8	-	-	TRBJ2-7	TGTGCCAGCAGCTTGGCGCAGGCCTACGAGCAGTACTTC	CASSLAQAYEQYF
TRBV5-1	-	-	TRBJ2-5	TGCGCCAGCAGCTTGGCTGGGGGGGCGATGGAGACCCAGTACTTC	CASSLAGGAMETQYF
TRBV5-1	-	-	TRBJ2-4	TGCGCCAGCAGCCTGGACCACCCGGGCAAAAACATTCAGTACTTC	CASSLDHPGKNIQYF
TRBV4-3	-	-	TRBJ1-3	TGCGCCAGCAGCCAAGATCTTGATTATACGGGAAACACCATATATTTT	CASSQDLDYTGNTIYF
TRBV5-1	TRBD2	-	TRBJ2-5	TGCGCCAGCAGCAGACTAGCGGAGCTGGGGGAGACCCAGTACTTC	CASSRLAELGETQYF
TRBV2	-	-	TRBJ2-7	TGTGCCAGCAGTGAGGGGTCATCTTTGTCCTACGAGCAGTACTTC	CASSEGSSLSYEQYF
TRBV9	TRBD1	-	TRBJ2-6	TGTGCCAGCAGCGTCGGGCCTAGGACAGGGATGAGCTCTGGGGCCAACGTCCTGACTTTC	CASSVGPRTGMSSGANVLTF
TRBV29-1	TRBD1	-	TRBJ2-7	TGCAGCGCCGGTGACAGGGCATCCTACGAGCAGTACTTC	CSAGDRASYEQYF
TRBV18	-	-	TRBJ1-6	TGTGCCAGCTCACCCGACGGAAACTCCTATAATTCACCCCTCCACTTT	CASSPDGNSYNSPLHF
TRBV5-4	-	once	TRBJ1-2	TGTGCCAGCAGCTTCGGACTCCTCTATGGCTACACCTTC	CASSFGLLYGYTF
TRBV9	TRBD2	-	TRBJ2-1	TGTGCCAGCAGCGGGGAACCGGGACTAGCGGGCCCTGAGCAGTTCTTC	CASSGEPGLAGPEQFF